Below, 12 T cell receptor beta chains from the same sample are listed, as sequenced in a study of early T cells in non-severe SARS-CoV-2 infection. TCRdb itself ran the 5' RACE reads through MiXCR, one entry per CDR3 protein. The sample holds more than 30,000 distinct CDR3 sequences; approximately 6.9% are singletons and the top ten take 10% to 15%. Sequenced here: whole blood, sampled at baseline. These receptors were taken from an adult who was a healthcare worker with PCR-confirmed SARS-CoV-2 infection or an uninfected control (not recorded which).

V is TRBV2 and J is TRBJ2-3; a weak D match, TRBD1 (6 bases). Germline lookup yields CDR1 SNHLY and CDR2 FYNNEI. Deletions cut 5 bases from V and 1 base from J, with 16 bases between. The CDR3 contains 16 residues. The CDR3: CASSPTRWGRTDTQYF. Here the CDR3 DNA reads TGTGCCAGCAGTCCCACTCGGTGGGGGCGCACAGATACGCAGTATTTT.

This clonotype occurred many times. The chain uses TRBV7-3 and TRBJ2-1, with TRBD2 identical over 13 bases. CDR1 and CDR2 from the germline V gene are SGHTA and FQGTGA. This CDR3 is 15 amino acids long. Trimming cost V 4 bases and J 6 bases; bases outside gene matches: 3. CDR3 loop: CASSSGTSGANEQFF. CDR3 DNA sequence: TGTGCCAGCAGCTCCGGGACTAGCGGGGCCAATGAGCAGTTCTTC.

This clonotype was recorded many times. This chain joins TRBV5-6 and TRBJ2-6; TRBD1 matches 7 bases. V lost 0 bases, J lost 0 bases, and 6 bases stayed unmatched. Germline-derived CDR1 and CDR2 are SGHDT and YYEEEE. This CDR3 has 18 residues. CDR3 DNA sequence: TGTGCCAGCAGCTTGGTGGCAGGGGGTTTCTCTGGGGCCAACGTCCTGACTTTC. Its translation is CASSLVAGGFSGANVLTF.

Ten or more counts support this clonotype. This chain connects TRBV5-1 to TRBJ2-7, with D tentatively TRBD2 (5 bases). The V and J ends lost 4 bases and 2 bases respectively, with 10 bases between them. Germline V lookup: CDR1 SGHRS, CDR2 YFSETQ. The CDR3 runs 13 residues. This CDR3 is CASSLDGTYEQYV. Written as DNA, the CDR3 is TGCGCCAGCAGCCTGGACGGGACCTACGAGCAGTACGTC.

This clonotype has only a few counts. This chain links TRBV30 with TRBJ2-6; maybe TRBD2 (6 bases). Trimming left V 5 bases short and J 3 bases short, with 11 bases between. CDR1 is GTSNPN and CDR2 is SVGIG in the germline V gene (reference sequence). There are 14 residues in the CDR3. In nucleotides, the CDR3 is TGTGCCTGGGGGCGGGGTAGTGGGGCCAACGTCCTGACTTTC. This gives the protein CAWGRGSGANVLTF.

CDR3 nucleotides: TGTGCCAGCAGACGCCTTGGACAGGGGGTTTACGAGCAGTACGTC. Residues: CASRRLGQGVYEQYV. The gene calls are TRBV6-2 or TRBV6-3 and TRBJ2-7, with 10 bases matching TRBD1. This CDR3 comprises 15 residues. With V trimmed by 6 bases and J by 4 bases, 9 bases remained unmatched. Germline CDR1 reads MNHEY; CDR2 reads SVGEGT.

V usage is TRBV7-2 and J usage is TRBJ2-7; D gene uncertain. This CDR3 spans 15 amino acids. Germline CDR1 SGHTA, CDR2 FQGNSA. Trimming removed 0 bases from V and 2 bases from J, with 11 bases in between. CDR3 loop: CASSLAGNSTYEQYV. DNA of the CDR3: TGTGCCAGCAGCTTAGCAGGGAATAGCACCTACGAGCAGTACGTC.

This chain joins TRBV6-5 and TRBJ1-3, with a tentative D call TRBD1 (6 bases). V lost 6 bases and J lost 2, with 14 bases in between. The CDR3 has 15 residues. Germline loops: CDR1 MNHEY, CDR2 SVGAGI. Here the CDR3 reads CASSKIRGTGNTIYF. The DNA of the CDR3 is TGTGCCAGCAGCAAAATCAGGGGAACTGGAAACACCATATATTTT.

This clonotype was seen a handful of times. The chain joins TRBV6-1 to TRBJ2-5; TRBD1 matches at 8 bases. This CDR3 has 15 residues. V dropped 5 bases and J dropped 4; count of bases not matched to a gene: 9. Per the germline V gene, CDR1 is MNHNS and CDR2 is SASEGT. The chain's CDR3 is CASSYFSGGVETQYF. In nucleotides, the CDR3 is TGTGCCAGCAGTTATTTCTCAGGGGGCGTAGAGACCCAGTACTTC.

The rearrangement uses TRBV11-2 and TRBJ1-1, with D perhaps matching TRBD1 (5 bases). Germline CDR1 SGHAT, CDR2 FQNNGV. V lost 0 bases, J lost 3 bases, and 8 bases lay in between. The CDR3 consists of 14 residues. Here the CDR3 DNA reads TGTGCCAGCAGCTTAGACGGACAATACACTGAAGCTTTCTTT. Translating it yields CASSLDGQYTEAFF.

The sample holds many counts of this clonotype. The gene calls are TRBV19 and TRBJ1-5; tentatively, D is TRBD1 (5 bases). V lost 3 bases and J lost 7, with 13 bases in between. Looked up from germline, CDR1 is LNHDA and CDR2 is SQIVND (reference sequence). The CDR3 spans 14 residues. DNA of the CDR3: TGTGCCAGTAGTATTGAGGGGTTATGGCAGCCCCAGCATTTT. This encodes CASSIEGLWQPQHF.

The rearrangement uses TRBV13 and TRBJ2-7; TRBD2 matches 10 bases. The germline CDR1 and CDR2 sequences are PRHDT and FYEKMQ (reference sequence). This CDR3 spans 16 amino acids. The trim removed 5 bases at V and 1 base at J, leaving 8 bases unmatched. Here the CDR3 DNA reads TGTGCCAGCAGCGGACTAGCGGATCCTAGTTCCTACGAGCAGTACTTC. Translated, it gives CASSGLADPSSYEQYF.